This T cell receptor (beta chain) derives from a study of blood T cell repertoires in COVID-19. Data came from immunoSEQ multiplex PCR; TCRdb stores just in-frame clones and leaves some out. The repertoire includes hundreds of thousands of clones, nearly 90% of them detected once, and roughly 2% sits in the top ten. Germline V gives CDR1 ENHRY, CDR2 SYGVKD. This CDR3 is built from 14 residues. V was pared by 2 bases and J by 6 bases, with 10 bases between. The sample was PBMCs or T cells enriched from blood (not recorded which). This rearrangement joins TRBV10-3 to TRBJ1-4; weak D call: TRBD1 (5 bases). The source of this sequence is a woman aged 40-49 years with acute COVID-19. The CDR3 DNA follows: TGTGCCATCAGTGAGGGCAGGGAATATGAAAAACTGTTTTTT. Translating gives CAISEGREYEKLFF.